This passage covers 22 T cell receptor beta chains from one sample sequenced in a study of T cells after yellow fever vaccination. TCRdb reanalysed the 5' RACE reads using MiXCR and keeps one entry per CDR3 protein. The sample records approximately 610,000 distinct CDR3 sequences, about a sixth being singletons. Sample: PBMCs, taken less than 6 days after the first yellow fever vaccination. Source of these receptors: a man aged 18 to 30 who received the YFV17D yellow fever vaccine.

This clonotype was counted at least ten times. This rearrangement joins TRBV6-2 or TRBV6-3 to TRBJ1-2; no reliable D call. Germline values: CDR1 MNHEY, CDR2 SVGEGT. The CDR3 extends over 15 amino acids. V was cut by 10 bases and J by 4 bases, with 22 bases left in between. For the CDR3, the DNA is TGTGCCACCGATAACCCGGGCTACACCTCCTATGGCTACACCTTC. Encoded protein: CATDNPGYTSYGYTF.

This clonotype occurred many times. V and J are TRBV19 and TRBJ1-1; D unclear. The CDR3 is 14 residues long. The germline CDR1 and CDR2 sequences are LNHDA and SQIVND (reference sequence). V lost 2 bases and J lost 0, with 7 bases in between. The DNA of the CDR3 is TGTGCCAGTAGTATACAGCGGATGAACACTGAAGCTTTCTTT. Translating it yields CASSIQRMNTEAFF.

This clonotype has more than one count but fewer than ten. The V gene is TRBV7-9, the J gene TRBJ1-3, with TRBD1 as a possible D gene (6 bases). Trimming left V 5 bases short and J 0 bases short, with 11 bases between. In germline, CDR1 is SEHNR, CDR2 FQNEAQ (reference sequence). This CDR3 contains 15 residues. DNA of the CDR3: TGTGCCAGCAGCCCGGGACAAAACTCTGGAAACACCATATATTTT. Translation gives CASSPGQNSGNTIYF.

The J gene is TRBJ2-4, the V gene TRBV27; 7 bases fit TRBD1. The CDR3 spans 14 residues. Germline CDR1 reads MNHEY; CDR2 reads SMNVEV (reference sequence). V shed 6 bases, J shed 7 bases, and the junction held 9 bases outside the gene matches. This CDR3 reads CASRAYEGANIQYF. The CDR3 nucleotides read TGTGCCAGCAGGGCGTATGAGGGGGCGAACATTCAGTACTTC.

This clonotype appeared many times. The rearrangement links TRBV5-5 to TRBJ2-5; TRBD2 agrees at 8 bases. Germline loops: CDR1 SGHKS, CDR2 YYEKEE (reference sequence). V gave up 2 bases and J gave up 2 bases; unmatched junction bases: 8. This CDR3 spans 16 amino acids. CDR3 sequence (DNA): TGTGCCAGCAGCTTCCTTCGGCTAGCGGGTCAAGAGACCCAGTACTTC. It specifies CASSFLRLAGQETQYF.

The chain recombines TRBV12-3 or TRBV12-4 with TRBJ1-3; 8 bases are a match to TRBD1. CDR3 length: 16 amino acids. V shed 6 bases, J shed 0 bases, and the junction held 7 bases outside the gene matches. The DNA of the CDR3 is TGTGCCAGCAGGCCGACAGGGGCCAACTCTGGAAACACCATATATTTT. It is translated as CASRPTGANSGNTIYF.

In its sample, this clonotype was seen a few times. The chain uses TRBV5-1 and TRBJ2-3; 7 nucleotides agree with TRBD1. The CDR3 is 16 residues long. V lost 5 bases to trimming and J lost 6 bases; unmatched junction nucleotides: 15. CDR1 SGHRS and CDR2 YFSETQ come from the germline V gene. The CDR3 DNA sequence: TGCGCCAGCAGTATCTGGACAGGCGGCTATGGGGATACGCAGTATTTT. It specifies CASSIWTGGYGDTQYF. Drawing the rest from reference TRBV5-1 and TRBJ2-3, the complete variable domain is KAGVTQTPRYLIKTRGQQVTLSCSPISGHRSVSWYQQTPGQGLQFLFEYFSETQRNKGNFPGRFSGRQFSNSRSEMNVSTLELGDSALYLCASSIWTGGYGDTQYFGPGTRLTVL.

Worth noting for this clonotype: A read error may be the cause here, since a much bigger clone is one base away. The genes are TRBV20-1 and TRBJ1-1; D is undetermined. Germline loops: CDR1 DFQATT, CDR2 SNEGSKA (reference sequence). This CDR3 is built from 13 residues. V was clipped by 4 bases and J by 0 bases, with 9 bases between them. As DNA, the CDR3 is TGCAGTGCTATGGTGGCCTTGAACACTGAAGCTTTCTTT. It is translated as CSAMVALNTEAFF.

The V gene is TRBV11-2, the J gene TRBJ1-2; D is perhaps TRBD1 (5 bases). The CDR3 has 15 residues. V lost 4 bases and J 4 bases, leaving 16 bases between the germline ends. Germline loops: CDR1 SGHAT, CDR2 FQNNGV. Here the CDR3 DNA reads TGTGCCAGCAGCTCCCGAATGGACAAGACCTATGGCTACACCTTC. Protein: CASSSRMDKTYGYTF.

The rearrangement links TRBV2 to TRBJ2-7; no reliable D call. Germline CDR1 is SNHLY and CDR2 is FYNNEI. Between the trimmed V and J ends, which lost 6 bases and 4 bases, there was a span of 13 bases. The CDR3 spans 13 residues. CDR3 sequence reads: CASSPTAEYEQYV. The CDR3 DNA reads as TGTGCCAGCAGCCCTACGGCAGAATACGAGCAGTACGTC.

This clonotype was seen repeatedly, ten times or more. Here the CDR3 reads CASSLLLISSYNEQFF. CDR3 sequence (DNA): TGTGCCAGCAGCTTATTATTGATCAGCTCCTACAATGAGCAGTTCTTC. The gene calls are TRBV7-9 and TRBJ2-1; D is uncertain. Trimming removed 2 bases from V and 0 bases from J, with 11 bases in between. Germline V lookup: CDR1 SEHNR, CDR2 FQNEAQ (reference sequence). The CDR3 spans 16 residues.

This clonotype was seen at least ten times. This rearrangement joins TRBV7-2 to TRBJ1-5, with 7 bases aligning to TRBD1. The CDR3 has 13 residues. The V gene end was trimmed by 6 bases and the J gene end by 7 bases; junction bases not matched to a gene: 6. CDR1 and CDR2 from the germline V gene are SGHTA and FQGNSA. The CDR3 reads CASSLAGGQPQHF. In nucleotides, the CDR3 is TGTGCCAGCAGTTTGGCAGGGGGGCAGCCCCAGCATTTT.

Many counts were recorded for this clonotype. The V and J genes are TRBV18 and TRBJ2-7; a possible D gene is TRBD2 (5 bases). Per the germline V gene, CDR1 is KGHSH and CDR2 is LQKENI. This CDR3 has 14 amino acids. Trimming left V 2 bases short and J 1 base short, with 9 bases between. The CDR3 nucleotides are TGTGCCAGCTCACCAAGCGGCCGGTCCTACGAGCAGTACTTC. This sequence encodes CASSPSGRSYEQYF.

The chain employs TRBV4-2 and TRBJ2-5; TRBD1 agrees at 7 bases. Looked up from germline, CDR1 is LGHNA and CDR2 is YNFKEQ. This CDR3 is built from 15 residues. With 0 bases clipped from V and 5 bases from J, the junction kept 6 bases outside the gene matches. CDR3 sequence reads: CASSQDRQGDETQYF. For the CDR3, the DNA is TGTGCCAGCAGCCAAGATCGCCAGGGGGATGAGACCCAGTACTTC.

This chain connects TRBV7-2 to TRBJ2-5; D call uncertain. The CDR3 extends over 14 amino acids. Per germline, CDR1 SGHTA and CDR2 FQGNSA. Trimming removed 1 base at V and 4 bases at J, with 10 bases between. CDR3 residues: CASSLESSLETQYF. The CDR3 bases are TGTGCCAGCAGCTTAGAGTCCAGCCTAGAGACCCAGTACTTC.

This CDR3 is CASSLTGGVSYNEQFF. Here the CDR3 DNA reads TGCGCCAGCAGCTTGACGGGGGGTGTCTCCTACAATGAGCAGTTCTTC. The V gene is TRBV5-1, the J gene TRBJ2-1; the match to TRBD2 covers 7 bases. The CDR3 runs to 16 residues. Germline CDR1 and CDR2: SGHRS and YFSETQ. Trimming at V came to 1 base and at J to 0 bases, leaving 4 bases not matched to a gene.

The V and J genes are TRBV19 and TRBJ2-4, with TRBD2 matching 11 bases. The V gene end was trimmed by 5 bases and the J gene end by 5 bases; junction bases not matched to a gene: 5. This CDR3 comprises 15 residues. The V gene's germline CDR1 is LNHDA and CDR2 SQIVND (reference sequence). CDR3 sequence: CASSLRGLAENIQYF. CDR3 DNA: TGTGCCAGTAGTCTCCGGGGACTAGCGGAAAACATTCAGTACTTC.

This rearrangement joins TRBV29-1 to TRBJ2-2; 12 bases agree with TRBD2. V lost 6 bases and J lost 7; bases outside the gene matches: 6. This CDR3 has 14 residues. CDR1 SQVTM and CDR2 ANQGSEA come from the germline V gene. DNA of the CDR3: TGCAGCGTAAACCTAGCGGGGGGGTTCGGGGAGCTGTTTTTT. It is translated as CSVNLAGGFGELFF.

This clonotype showed up just a few times. The chain uses TRBV9 and TRBJ2-3, with 14 bases aligning to TRBD2. Germline loops: CDR1 SGDLS, CDR2 YYNGEE. The CDR3 has 17 residues. V shed 0 bases and J 3 bases; nucleotides not matched to a gene: 3. The CDR3 DNA is TGTGCCAGCAGCGTAGGCTGGACTAGCGGGGGGACAGATACGCAGTATTTT. It yields the protein CASSVGWTSGGTDTQYF. The whole variable domain, remainder taken from reference TRBV9 and TRBJ2-3, is DSGVTQTPKHLITATGQRVTLRCSPRSGDLSVYWYQQSLDQGLQFLIQYYNGEERAKGNILERFSAQQFPDLHSELNLSSLELGDSALYFCASSVGWTSGGTDTQYFGPGTRLTVL.

This clonotype was seen a handful of times. The V call is TRBV6-2 or TRBV6-3, the J call TRBJ2-2; TRBD2 is a possible D gene (5 bases). Trimming removed 6 bases from V and 6 bases from J, with 14 bases in between. The germline V gene encodes CDR1 MNHEY and CDR2 SVGEGT. The CDR3 length is 14 residues. The CDR3 protein is CASRTRGPSGELFF. For the CDR3, the DNA is TGTGCCAGCAGAACTAGAGGCCCCTCCGGGGAGCTGTTTTTT.

In this sample, this clonotype turned up a few times. The rearrangement uses TRBV7-2 and TRBJ2-1; D possibly corresponds to TRBD2 (7 bases). V dropped 5 bases and J dropped 6 bases, with 17 bases sitting between them. The CDR3 is 15 residues long. Germline V gene lookup returns CDR1 SGHTA and CDR2 FQGNSA. The CDR3 is CASSPRLARGNEQFF. Written as DNA, the CDR3 is TGTGCCAGCAGCCCCAGACTAGCCAGGGGCAATGAGCAGTTCTTC.

The chain recombines TRBV19 with TRBJ1-5; D possibly corresponds to TRBD1 (5 bases). V was cut by 6 bases and J by 5 bases, with 11 bases left in between. Germline assignment: CDR1 LNHDA and CDR2 SQIVND (reference sequence). The CDR3 runs 13 residues. Here the CDR3 DNA reads TGTGCCAGTAGCGGGACTACGGATCAGCCCCAGCATTTT. It translates to CASSGTTDQPQHF. Using reference TRBV19 and TRBJ1-5 for the parts outside the CDR3, the full variable domain is DGGITQSPKYLFRKEGQNVTLSCEQNLNHDAMYWYRQDPGQGLRLIYYSQIVNDFQKGDIAEGYSVSREKKESFPLTVTSAQKNPTAFYLCASSGTTDQPQHFGDGTRLSIL.